This TCR beta chain was sequenced during a study of cytomegalovirus exposure and HLA in healthy donors (dated by TCRdb to 2015 to 2018). Notes on the research overall: According to an earlier analysis of 587 of the donors, about 179 million T cells yielded 90 million to 140 million unique TCR beta sequences and about 300 Gb of sequence data. The number of typed donors differed by locus: about 620-640 for A, B, C, DRB1 and DQB1; 500 to 550 for DQA1; fewer than 610 for DPA1; and approximately 450 for DPB1. All discovery cohort repertoires had been generated on a single sequencing platform. Rather than drawing on any new phenotypic data, the later analysis identified candidate immune exposures from TCR beta sequences and the way those sequences occurred across donors. Across some 400 genotyped donors of the cohort, an average of roughly 250,000 unique TCR beta nucleotide sequences per donor were sequenced, and roughly 20% of those sequences were non-productive. Donor age, sex, ethnicity and CMV serostatus were compiled alongside the repertoire data. Four or five DR-DQ haplotypes were handled as single units for association and clustering because linkage in the cohort was strong. In a later analysis, previously published TCR beta repertoires from 550 to 750 donors were re-analyzed and high-resolution HLA genotyping was added so that TCR occurrence patterns could be studied. In addition to the first cohort of about 650 subjects, a separate validation cohort of under 150 different subjects was used. Of the approximately 400 genotyped donors, 80% to 90% were placed in the genetic ancestry cluster associated with self-reported Caucasian donors. The study used immunosequencing to profile the T cell repertoires of approximately 630 subjects and linked those repertoires to cytomegalovirus serostatus. The study was designed to test whether signatures of past pathogen exposure could be identified by cataloging public T cell receptors. HLA typing included class I and class II loci at four-digit resolution. High-throughput TCR immunosequencing, statistical association of individual TCRs with disease status, and machine learning were combined to predict cytomegalovirus infection status. Genome-wide SNP genotypes for about 55% of the 666 donors were used in a later genetic analysis, which treated that subset as a discovery cohort. Roughly 300 gigabases of sequencing data and roughly 90 million unique TCR sequences were included in an early release covering 550 to 800 HLA-typed donors. In an earlier analysis of around 540 of the donors, high-throughput TCR beta sequencing was used to judge whether each TCR beta V gene segment behaved as functional or pseudogenic. On the study overall, not on this receptor specifically: A further reported finding was that TCR beta sequences accurately predicted the HLA-A and HLA-B alleles for most subjects in the first cohort. In a later analysis, over 15,000 TCR beta sequences were associated with specific HLA alleles at a false discovery rate of 0.05. A later genetic analysis associated a missense DCLRE1C variant with V-gene and J-gene trimming of TCR beta chains, and an independent cohort replicated the association. Immune exposure information for the cohort was limited to CMV serostatus. This cohort had only TCR beta chains sequenced, and the lack of alpha or paired-chain data limited which features could be detected. Presence/absence analyses assumed roughly uniform sequencing depth across donors, an assumption that may not hold. Cytomegalovirus status was reported to be diagnosed by the classifier with high specificity and sensitivity in both the original and validation cohorts. When HLA alleles, especially DR and DQ, strongly co-occurred, attributing TCR associations to individual alleles was difficult. According to a later analysis, parvovirus B19, influenza, CMV and Epstein-Barr virus appeared linked to several top co-occurrence clusters. In a later analysis, the rate of TCR association differed among HLA loci, with DRB1 alleles having the most associated TCRs and HLA-C alleles having the fewest. Across donors, most TCR sequences were observed very rarely, whereas some public TCRs were present in many individuals. In a later analysis, HLA-associated TCR beta chains showed more clonal expansion and lower generation probabilities than non-associated chains that were equally common. The sequencing pipeline was judged likely to have produced a cluster of highly shared sequence variants as a technical artifact. In an earlier analysis of around 600 of the donors, most TCR beta V segments were observed in productive rearrangements about 90% or about 30% of the time, broadly matching IMGT annotations. The earlier analysis of approximately 560 of the donors excluded some 15 rarely observed V segments, including chromosome 9 orphons, because counts were too low. Linkage disequilibrium might explain the correlated functional status among segregating V segments, but an unknown experimental factor could not be ruled out. It was suggested by the authors that the approach could potentially be generalized to other disease states and immunological phenotypes. Some IMGT-functional V segments, including TRBV6-2 and TRBV6-3, could not be told apart with the 87-base-pair reads, so those segments were excluded. Because some donors lacked HLA typing at each locus, the association tests relied only on the typed subset. In a later genetic analysis, fewer N-insertions in productive TCRs were reported among donors in an Asian-associated ancestry cluster than the approximately 710-donor mean. A total of 164 TCR beta chains were listed by the study as associated with cytomegalovirus. Most CMV-associated TCR beta chains appeared to be HLA-restricted in a later analysis, and the HLA associations seemed to be driven largely by CMV exposure. Three of the identified cytomegalovirus-associated TCR beta chains were confirmed in vitro to be specific for cytomegalovirus antigens.

CDR1 and CDR2, per the germline V gene, are SGDLS and YYNGEE. From the cysteine up to the phenylalanine, the CDR3 has a length of 15 residues. The read is trimmed to its CDR3 DNA, 45 bases read in frame from base 1. For this chain, trimming is 3 bases at the V end and 3 bases at the J end, and the number of junction bases without a gene match is 7. To prepare the library, the immunoSEQ multiplex PCR assay was applied. For the multiplex PCR, a mixture combining 60 forward primers for TCR Vbeta segments and 13 reverse primers for TCR Jbeta segments was used. Amplification of the CDR3 region of rearranged TCR beta genes was performed with a multiplex PCR assay on genomic DNA. Amplified TCR beta libraries were sequenced as 87-base-pair reads on the Illumina HiSeq System. Per the original workflow: Across the 700 or so repertoires, a later analysis counted 78 million or so unique TCR beta chains, around 11 million of which were shared by at least two donors. To remove PCR and sequencing errors, raw reads were error-corrected and collapsed into unique sequences using a nearest-neighbor algorithm that merged closely related sequences. CDR3 sequences were aligned to IMGT reference sequences to assign V, D and J gene segments. For a sequence to be retained, a match of at least six nucleotides to both a V gene segment and a J gene segment was required. Rearrangements were called productive when the CDR3 lacked stop codons and stayed in frame with V and J; all others were non-productive. CDR3 was defined by IMGT convention, running from the second conserved V-encoded cysteine to the conserved J-encoded phenylalanine. The earlier analysis of about 620 of the donors excluded sequences that lacked an unambiguous match to a single V gene segment. An earlier analysis of fewer than 750 of the donors called V segments functional above 56.7% productive rearrangements and segregating when the between-donor standard deviation exceeded 5%. A statistical classification framework was built for diagnosing cytomegalovirus status from the catalog of TCR beta chain sequences. A later analysis assigned V and J genes by comparing TCR nucleotide sequences with IMGT/GENE-DB human TR gene sequences. The TCRdist pipeline was used in a later analysis to assign CDR3 sequences and most-parsimonious VDJ recombination scenarios. In a later analysis, each TCR beta chain was defined by its CDR3 amino acid sequence together with its V-gene family, and reads lacking a unique V-gene family were excluded. In a later analysis, 550 to 650 highly shared, low-generation-probability nucleotide sequences were removed to address suspected cross-contamination and a sequencing artifact. For each public chain, a later analysis derived a clonal expansion index from normalized ranks of inferred template counts within each repertoire. A later analysis computed generation probabilities with a VDJ recombination model fitted to out-of-frame rearrangements, and checked the results against IGoR. Hypergeometric tests were used in a later analysis to score TCR-TCR, TCR-HLA and TCR-CMV co-occurrence, with a repertoire-size bias correction applied to the TCR pairs. False discovery rates were estimated in a later analysis by permuting HLA or CMV assignments 20 times. In a later analysis, co-occurring TCRs were grouped with DBSCAN, and TCRdist sequence similarity was added when clustering was performed within HLA-allele-positive subsets. Repertoires with fewer than 30,000 or more than 120,000 public chains, plus five repertoires with anomalous nucleotide sharing, were excluded from co-occurrence clustering. TCRdb limited this immuneACCESS table to in-frame rearrangements with V and J called. A share of clones is missing; checked studies link under half to unresolved V genes, and the rest is unexplained. D and trimming come from the DNA, and the V and J calls and clone size come from that table. Counted in this sample were 150,000 to 200,000 clones; about four fifths of them appeared once. The ten largest make up under 5% of the sample.

The cohort was made up of 666 healthy bone marrow donors. All cohort members were sampled while nominally healthy, although unrecorded immune exposures were likely present. The donor tested CMV seropositive, placing the donor among the 250 to 350 seropositive members of the cohort. A peripheral blood sample was collected from each donor, and TCR beta sequencing was performed on peripheral blood mononuclear cells. Genomic DNA extraction from the blood cell samples was performed with the Qiagen DNeasy Blood Extraction Kit. A note on this clone: The antigen this receptor binds is unknown. Per-nucleotide qualities are absent, and no much larger clonotype sits a single base away.

The source of this sequence is a girl under 18 in good health and CMV-seropositive. Sequenced sample: PBMCs. The chain joins TRBV9 to TRBJ2-7, and TRBD1 matches 9 of the central bases. The DNA sequence is TGTGCCAGCAGCGCTACCGGGACAGGGATCTACGAGCAGTACTTC. Its protein is CASSATGTGIYEQYF.